Listed here are 3 T cell receptor beta chains from one sample, sequenced in a study of T cell responses to AZD1222 COVID-19 vaccine. TCRdb's table, derived via immunoSEQ multiplex PCR, lists solely in-frame clones and lacks some. The sample shows more than 95,000 clones, 85% to 90% of them seen only once. Here the sequenced sample was peripheral blood, taken on day 0 of AZD1222 vaccination. The origin of the receptors is an adult in good health.

The V and J genes are TRBV7-9 and TRBJ2-1; 12 nucleotides align to TRBD2. V lost 0 bases and J lost 8; bases outside the gene matches: 8. The CDR3 has 17 residues. Looked up from germline, CDR1 is SEHNR and CDR2 is FQNEAQ (reference sequence). The CDR3 nucleotides read TGTGCCAGCAGCTTAGCCGGACTAGCGGGAACGGGGGATGAGCAGTTCTTC. Protein sequence: CASSLAGLAGTGDEQFF.

The gene calls are TRBV9 and TRBJ2-3; TRBD1 aligns across 7 bases. The V segment lost 1 base and the J segment 2 bases; nucleotides outside the gene matches: 7. Per germline, CDR1 SGDLS and CDR2 YYNGEE. The CDR3 length is 16 residues. CDR3 nucleotides: TGTGCCAGCAGCGTATCACGGGACAGCCCCACAGATACGCAGTATTTT. Its protein is CASSVSRDSPTDTQYF.

V is TRBV20-1 and J is TRBJ2-7; no firm D call. V was shortened by 5 bases and J by 3 bases, with 8 bases between the two germline ends. This CDR3 has 11 amino acids. Looked up from germline, CDR1 is DFQATT and CDR2 is SNEGSKA (reference sequence). In DNA form, the CDR3 reads TGCAGTGCTTCTGACAACTACGAGCAGTACTTC. Translation: CSASDNYEQYF.